Listed here are 18 T cell receptor beta chains from one sample, sequenced in a study of PD-1 blockade in mismatch repair-deficient tumors. Data came from immunoSEQ multiplex PCR; TCRdb stores just in-frame clones and leaves some out. The repertoire consists of over 60,000 clones, with around 89% occurring once and the leading ten covering approximately 13%. Sequencing was performed on peripheral blood, taken 52 weeks after starting pembrolizumab. The source is an adult with mismatch repair-deficient cancer.

The chain recombines TRBV28 with TRBJ2-7; D perhaps matches TRBD2 (5 bases). Germline V gene data show CDR1 as MDHEN and CDR2 as SYDVKM. The CDR3 contains 14 residues. V was clipped by 3 bases and J by 2 bases, with 11 bases between them. This CDR3 reads CASSFQSGTYEQYF. Written as DNA, the CDR3 is TGTGCCAGCAGTTTTCAATCGGGAACCTACGAGCAGTACTTC.

This chain joins TRBV7-3 and TRBJ2-1; D remains ambiguous. Trimming removed 2 bases from V and 8 bases from J, with 16 bases in between. From germline, CDR1 is SGHTA and CDR2 FQGTGA. CDR3 length: 15 amino acids. As DNA, the CDR3 is TGTGCCAGCAGCTTAGGCTCCGGTAGGGTCGATGAGCAGTTCTTC. Translated: CASSLGSGRVDEQFF.

The gene calls are TRBV28 and TRBJ1-5; no reliable D call. Germline V gives CDR1 MDHEN, CDR2 SYDVKM. The CDR3 sequence is 14 residues long. The germline V and J ends were trimmed by 1 base and 6 bases, with 10 bases remaining between them. The CDR3 DNA follows: TGTGCCAGCAGTTTATTCTGGGTGGGTCAGCCCCAGCATTTT. Translated: CASSLFWVGQPQHF.

The CDR3 spells CASSVAGLLNQPQHF. The CDR3 coding sequence is TGTGCCAGCAGCGTAGCGGGGCTATTAAATCAGCCCCAGCATTTT. The V and J genes are TRBV9 and TRBJ1-5, with D possibly being TRBD1 (5 bases). Germline CDR1 reads SGDLS; CDR2 reads YYNGEE. Trimming removed 0 bases from V and 4 bases from J, with 11 bases in between. CDR3 length equals 15 residues.

The chain carries TRBV7-9 and TRBJ1-1; D is uncertain. The CDR3 runs to 13 residues. Per germline, CDR1 SEHNR and CDR2 FQNEAQ (reference sequence). The V end was cut by 5 bases, the J end by 3 bases, with 10 bases between. The CDR3 region is CASSVTWDTEAFF. Written as DNA, the CDR3 is TGTGCCAGCAGCGTTACATGGGACACTGAAGCTTTCTTT.

The gene calls are TRBV9 and TRBJ2-3; TRBD2 agrees at 10 bases. J gave up 6 bases and V 2 bases, and 9 bases lay outside the gene matches. Germline CDR1 is SGDLS and CDR2 is YYNGEE. The CDR3 is 16 residues long. The DNA for the CDR3 is TGTGCCAGCAGCGTGGCTAGCGGGGGTCCGGGTGATACGCAGTATTTT. As protein: CASSVASGGPGDTQYF.

This clone occurred once. The DNA for the CDR3 is TGTGCCAGCAGCTTAGGCCCAACCCAGGGGGAGAGCGACGACAGGGGGAATTGGTACGAGCAGTACTTC. Its protein product is CASSLGPTQGESDDRGNWYEQYF. J is TRBJ2-7 and V is TRBV13; 9 positions match TRBD1. Germline V gene lookup returns CDR1 PRHDT and CDR2 FYEKMQ (reference sequence). The ends lost 0 bases at V and 4 bases at J; junction bases unmatched: 28. The CDR3 has 23 amino acids.

J is TRBJ2-3 and V is TRBV4-1; 7 nucleotides match TRBD1. J lost 6 bases, V lost 4 bases, and 13 bases had no gene match. The length of the CDR3 is 16 residues. Looked up from germline, CDR1 is MGHRA and CDR2 is YSYEKL. The CDR3 DNA follows: TGCGCCAGCAGCCCCCCAAATAAACAGGGGACCGATACGCAGTATTTT. Amino acids: CASSPPNKQGTDTQYF.

This chain connects TRBV11-3 to TRBJ2-7; 7 nucleotides align to TRBD1. The CDR3 consists of 15 residues. V lost 4 bases, J lost 0 bases, and 6 bases stayed unmatched. Per the germline V gene, CDR1 is SGHNT and CDR2 is YENEEA. The CDR3 DNA sequence: TGTGCCAGCAGCTCCCCACAGGGGAGCTCCTACGAGCAGTACTTC. Its translation: CASSSPQGSSYEQYF.

The chain combines TRBV10-2 with TRBJ1-1; 7 bases are a match to TRBD1. Losses at the gene ends were 4 bases for V and 0 bases for J; bases not matched to a gene: 5. This CDR3 comprises 15 residues. Germline V lookup: CDR1 WSHSY, CDR2 SAAADI. In DNA form, the CDR3 reads TGCGCCAGCAGTGGGATACAGGGGTTGAACACTGAAGCTTTCTTT. It encodes CASSGIQGLNTEAFF.

The rearrangement uses TRBV29-1 and TRBJ2-3; D is possibly TRBD1 (5 bases). This CDR3 has 13 amino acids. The V and J ends lost 6 bases and 0 bases respectively, with 10 bases between them. CDR1 is SQVTM and CDR2 is ANQGSEA in the germline V gene. The chain's CDR3 is CSVSRQSTDTQYF. CDR3 bases: TGCAGCGTATCGAGACAGAGCACAGATACGCAGTATTTT.

This sequence joins TRBV10-2 and TRBJ2-1; D is tentatively TRBD1 or TRBD2 (5 bases each). The CDR3 covers 13 residues. V lost 8 bases and J lost 6, with 14 bases in between. Germline-derived CDR1 and CDR2 are WSHSY and SAAADI. The CDR3 DNA reads as TGCGCCAGCGGTTTAGGGGCGGGCAATGAGCAGTTCTTC. This sequence encodes CASGLGAGNEQFF.

This clone has more than one count but fewer than ten. This chain uses TRBV6-5 with TRBJ1-3; 11 bases align to TRBD1. V lost 5 bases and J lost 7; bases outside the gene matches: 4. From germline, CDR1 is MNHEY and CDR2 SVGAGI. CDR3 length: 14 amino acids. The CDR3 loop is CASSPRDRGNTIYF. Written as DNA, the CDR3 is TGTGCCAGCAGTCCCCGGGACAGGGGGAACACCATATATTTT.

V is TRBV29-1 and J is TRBJ1-5; D call uncertain. This CDR3 contains 12 residues. Germline CDR1 is SQVTM and CDR2 is ANQGSEA. Trimming cost V 6 bases and J 5 bases, with 11 bases left between them. The CDR3 DNA reads as TGCAGCGTCGGAGACGGTTATCAGCCCCAGCATTTT. It encodes CSVGDGYQPQHF.

CDR3 protein: CASSLDRVSYEQYF. In DNA form, the CDR3 reads TGTGCCAGCAGTCTGGACAGGGTTTCATACGAGCAGTACTTC. The chain links TRBV6-5 to TRBJ2-7, with 8 nucleotides matching TRBD1. The CDR3 has 14 amino acids. V trimming: 5 bases; J trimming: 4 bases; junction bases outside the gene matches: 7. The germline gives CDR1 MNHEY, CDR2 SVGAGI.

This chain links TRBV14 with TRBJ2-3; D uncertain. In germline, CDR1 is SGHDN, CDR2 FVKESK. This CDR3 is 16 amino acids long. The V gene lost 1 base and the J gene lost 6 bases, with 17 bases spanning the gap. CDR3 sequence (DNA): TGTGCCAGCAGCCAAGTCAGCGCCCCCTTGGGGGATACGCAGTATTTT. The encoded protein is CASSQVSAPLGDTQYF.

The chain is built from TRBV28 and TRBJ2-7; a weak D match, TRBD1 (5 bases). Trimming removed 3 bases from V and 3 bases from J, with 9 bases in between. The CDR3 contains 13 residues. CDR1 and CDR2 from the germline V gene are MDHEN and SYDVKM. The CDR3 sequence: CASSLGRVYEQYF. The CDR3 coding sequence is TGTGCCAGCAGTTTGGGCAGGGTCTACGAGCAGTACTTC. The full variable domain, with the rest looked up from reference TRBV28 and TRBJ2-7, is DVKVTQSSRYLVKRTGEKVFLECVQDMDHENMFWYRQDPGLGLRLIYFSYDVKMKEKGDIPEGYSVSREKKERFSLILESASTNQTSMYLCASSLGRVYEQYFGPGTRLTVT.

In DNA form, the CDR3 reads TGTGCCAGCAGCTTACGACCGCTGGGCGGGAGTCTCGACGAGCAGTACTTC. Translating gives CASSLRPLGGSLDEQYF. The V call is TRBV7-8, the J call TRBJ2-7; 7 nucleotides align to TRBD2. The CDR3 sequence is 17 residues long. Germline V gene sequence: CDR1 SGHVS, CDR2 FQNEAQ. The ends lost 2 bases at V and 5 bases at J; junction bases unmatched: 15.